The 26 T cell receptor beta chains presented below share a single source sample, sequenced in a study of blood T cell repertoires in COVID-19. The data were produced by immunoSEQ multiplex PCR, yet TCRdb's version contains in-frame clones alone and is incomplete. The profile shows 110,000 or so clones, about 80% of them singletons. Sample: peripheral blood. Every receptor here comes from a woman aged 70 to 79 with acute or convalescent COVID-19.

This clone was counted between two and nine times. The chain links TRBV6-5 to TRBJ2-4; D is possibly TRBD1 (7 bases). The V end was cut by 8 bases, the J end by 5 bases, with 13 bases between. The germline V gene encodes CDR1 MNHEY and CDR2 SVGAGI. The CDR3 runs to 13 residues. The CDR3 is CASQEGAENIQYF. The CDR3 DNA follows: TGTGCCAGCCAGGAGGGGGCTGAAAACATTCAGTACTTC.

The chain employs TRBV6-5 and TRBJ1-5; weak D call: TRBD1 (6 bases). This CDR3 has 15 amino acids. V gave up 6 bases and J gave up 0 bases, with 12 bases separating them. Germline-derived CDR1 and CDR2 are MNHEY and SVGAGI. CDR3 nucleotide sequence: TGTGCCAGCAGCCCACCCAGGGGTAGCAATCAGCCCCAGCATTTT. Residues: CASSPPRGSNQPQHF.

The V call is TRBV3-1 (or the pseudogene TRBV3-2), the J call TRBJ1-1; no definite D call. Per germline, CDR1 LGHDT and CDR2 YNNKEL (reference sequence). The V end was cut by 4 bases, the J end by 5 bases, with 17 bases between. This CDR3 comprises 15 residues. The CDR3 DNA reads as TGTGCCAGCAGCCCCAACCGGGGAGTTGTAACTGAAGCTTTCTTT. Amino acid sequence: CASSPNRGVVTEAFF.

This chain links TRBV3-1 (or the pseudogene TRBV3-2) with TRBJ2-2; TRBD2 matches at 14 bases. J was trimmed by 7 bases and V by 4 bases; bases with no gene match: 5. The CDR3 totals 16 residues. In germline, CDR1 is LGHDT, CDR2 YNNKEL (reference sequence). DNA for the CDR3: TGTGCCAGCAGCCGACTAGCGGGGGGGCAGATCGGGGAGCTGTTTTTT. It encodes CASSRLAGGQIGELFF.

V gene TRBV11-2 combines with J gene TRBJ2-2, with 8 bases lining up with TRBD1. CDR3 length: 17 amino acids. V gave up 3 bases and J gave up 1 base; unmatched junction bases: 7. Germline V gene sequence: CDR1 SGHAT, CDR2 FQNNGV. The CDR3 reads CASSFRTGGRNTGELFF. In DNA form, the CDR3 reads TGTGCCAGCAGCTTTAGAACAGGGGGAAGGAACACCGGGGAGCTGTTTTTT.

V and J are TRBV6-5 and TRBJ2-7; 7 positions agree with TRBD1. Germline trimming cut 4 bases from V and 2 bases from J; bases unmatched to any gene: 8. The length of the CDR3 is 15 residues. Germline V gives CDR1 MNHEY, CDR2 SVGAGI. CDR3 nucleotides: TGTGCCAGCAGTTTCTCCGGGACAGCAACCTACGAGCAGTACTTC. It translates to CASSFSGTATYEQYF.

The chain employs TRBV5-8 and TRBJ2-1, with a possible D match to TRBD2 (5 bases). This CDR3 is built from 16 residues. Germline V lookup: CDR1 SGHTS, CDR2 YDEGEE. Trimming left V 2 bases short and J 6 bases short, with 18 bases between. The CDR3 DNA reads TGTGCCAGCAGCTTTTTCCTTTCGGGAAAAGCCAATGAGCAGTTCTTC. This encodes CASSFFLSGKANEQFF. Looking up the rest from reference TRBV5-8 and TRBJ2-1 gives the full variable domain: EAGVTQSPTHLIKTRGQQATLRCSPISGHTSVYWYQQALGLGLQFLLWYDEGEERNRGNFPPRFSGRQFPNYSSELNVNALELEDSALYLCASSFFLSGKANEQFFGPGTRLTVL.

The chain has TRBV6-5 and TRBJ1-5; D remains ambiguous. Between the trimmed V and J ends, which lost 7 bases and 0 bases, there was a span of 10 bases. This CDR3 is built from 14 residues. From germline, CDR1 is MNHEY and CDR2 SVGAGI. This CDR3 reads CASTGLLSNQPQHF. The CDR3 nucleotides read TGTGCCAGCACGGGTCTCCTTAGCAATCAGCCCCAGCATTTT.

This clone was picked up one time. CDR3 sequence (DNA): TGTGCCAGCTCACCTAATCAGGGGATTTACTATGGCTACACCTTC. It translates to CASSPNQGIYYGYTF. The chain carries TRBV18 and TRBJ1-2; D may be TRBD1 (6 bases). V lost 3 bases to trimming and J lost 3 bases, with 14 bases between them. The CDR3 is 15 residues long. CDR1 and CDR2 (germline): KGHSH, LQKENI. The full variable domain, its missing parts supplied by reference TRBV18 and TRBJ1-2, is NAGVMQNPRHLVRRRGQEARLRCSPMKGHSHVYWYRQLPEEGLKFMVYLQKENIIDESGMPKERFSAEFPKEGPSILRIQQVVRGDSAAYFCASSPNQGIYYGYTFGSGTRLTVV.

CDR3 DNA: TGTGCCAGCAGTCATAACACTGAAGCTTTCTTT. As protein: CASSHNTEAFF. The chain links TRBV2 to TRBJ1-1; D gene uncertain. Germline CDR1 reads SNHLY; CDR2 reads FYNNEI. The CDR3 contains 11 residues. Trimming pared 5 bases from V and 2 bases from J, leaving 3 bases between.

This clone was seen a handful of times. The genes are TRBV6-6 and TRBJ1-1; D is undetermined. V was cut by 2 bases and J by 6 bases, with 7 bases left in between. The CDR3 is 12 amino acids. The germline gives CDR1 MNHNY, CDR2 SVGAGI (reference sequence). CDR3 in DNA: TGTGCCAGCAGTTACCCCTACGCTGAAGCTTTCTTT. It encodes CASSYPYAEAFF.

This chain links TRBV19 with TRBJ2-2; 13 bases align to TRBD2. CDR3 size: 19 residues. Germline V gene lookup returns CDR1 LNHDA and CDR2 SQIVND (reference sequence). V shed 4 bases and J 0 bases; nucleotides not matched to a gene: 8. The CDR3 DNA sequence: TGTGCCAGTAGTAAGGGGACTAGCGGGGATTTCGCGAACACCGGGGAGCTGTTTTTT. This sequence encodes CASSKGTSGDFANTGELFF.

The chain couples TRBV4-3 to TRBJ1-1; no firm D call. CDR3 length: 14 residues. CDR1 is LGHNA and CDR2 is YSLEER in the germline V gene. V was trimmed by 4 bases and J by 1 base, leaving 10 bases between them. In DNA form, the CDR3 reads TGCGCCAGCAGCCGAGGACTGGGGAACACTGAAGCTTTCTTT. This codes for CASSRGLGNTEAFF.

The chain has TRBV11-2 and TRBJ2-7, with 8 positions matching TRBD1. V shed 1 base, J shed 1 base, and the junction held 0 bases outside the gene matches. Germline V gene data show CDR1 as SGHAT and CDR2 as FQNNGV. This CDR3 region has 14 residues. The CDR3, as DNA: TGTGCCAGCAGCTTAGGGACAGGGTCCTACGAGCAGTACTTC. It encodes CASSLGTGSYEQYF.

CDR3 protein: CASRTGEQKAFF. CDR3 nucleotide sequence: TGTGCCAGCAGGACCGGGGAACAGAAAGCTTTCTTT. This sequence joins TRBV28 and TRBJ1-1; D is uncertain. V was trimmed by 6 bases and J by 9 bases, leaving 14 bases between them. This CDR3 has 12 residues. Germline assignment: CDR1 MDHEN and CDR2 SYDVKM.

The chain is built from TRBV3-1 (or the pseudogene TRBV3-2) and TRBJ1-1, with a weak D call TRBD1 (6 bases). Per the germline V gene, CDR1 is LGHDT and CDR2 is YNNKEL (reference sequence). The CDR3 has 14 amino acids. Trimming removed 4 bases at V and 3 bases at J, with 12 bases between. CDR3 protein: CASSRRQADTEAFF. CDR3 in DNA: TGTGCCAGCAGCCGCCGACAGGCGGACACTGAAGCTTTCTTT.

The chain joins TRBV2 to TRBJ2-1, with unresolved D. The CDR3 length is 13 residues. Deletions cut 6 bases from V and 3 bases from J, with 9 bases between. Per the germline V gene, CDR1 is SNHLY and CDR2 is FYNNEI. In nucleotides, the CDR3 is TGTGCCAGCAGCCCATCAGTCTACAATGAGCAGTTCTTC. This gives the protein CASSPSVYNEQFF.

This chain links TRBV7-7 with TRBJ2-1; 14 nucleotides match TRBD2. The CDR3 is made up of 15 amino acids. Germline CDR1 SSHAT, CDR2 FNYEAQ (reference sequence). The V and J ends lost 5 bases and 7 bases, in that order; junction bases with no gene match: 4. DNA for the CDR3: TGTGCCAGCAGCCGGGGACTAGCGGGGGATAATGAGCAGTTCTTC. It encodes CASSRGLAGDNEQFF.

This clone was found once. J is TRBJ1-1 and V is TRBV2; TRBD1 matches 7 bases. This CDR3 contains 14 residues. The ends lost 6 bases at V and 1 base at J; junction bases unmatched: 5. Germline V CDR1 and CDR2: SNHLY, FYNNEI. This CDR3 reads CASRYGTANTEAFF. CDR3 DNA sequence: TGTGCCAGCAGGTACGGGACAGCGAACACTGAAGCTTTCTTT.

The rearrangement links TRBV6-5 to TRBJ1-2; 10 bases agree with TRBD1. Germline V CDR1 and CDR2: MNHEY, SVGAGI. This CDR3 is 14 amino acids long. V lost 6 bases, J lost 5 bases, and 6 bases stayed unmatched. In DNA form, the CDR3 reads TGTGCCAGCAGACGACAGGGGGCAGAATATGGCTACACCTTC. Protein sequence: CASRRQGAEYGYTF.

This chain connects TRBV9 to TRBJ1-5; D perhaps matches TRBD1 (6 bases). CDR1 is SGDLS, CDR2 YYNGEE, per germline. This CDR3 is built from 14 residues. Trimming stripped 4 bases from V and 7 bases from J, with 15 bases between. CDR3 sequence reads: CASSLTTGSQPQHF. The CDR3 bases are TGTGCCAGCAGCCTGACGACAGGCTCGCAGCCCCAGCATTTT.

The chain carries TRBV7-6 and TRBJ1-5; 8 nucleotides align to TRBD1. V gave up 5 bases and J gave up 2 bases; unmatched junction bases: 2. Germline lookup yields CDR1 SGHVS and CDR2 FNYEAQ. The CDR3 sequence is 14 residues long. The chain's CDR3 is CASSMTGGNQPQHF. The CDR3 DNA reads as TGTGCCAGCAGCATGACAGGGGGCAATCAGCCCCAGCATTTT.

The V call is TRBV7-9, the J call TRBJ1-4, with D possibly TRBD1 on 5 matching bases. In germline, CDR1 is SEHNR, CDR2 FQNEAQ (reference sequence). The CDR3 runs 16 residues. V lost 3 bases and J lost 5, with 16 bases in between. The chain's CDR3 is CASSLIGGALNEKLFF. The CDR3 nucleotides are TGTGCCAGCAGCTTGATTGGCGGGGCCCTAAATGAAAAACTGTTTTTT.

For this clone: Its ends do not fully match the called genes, so a read error is possible. V and J are TRBV28 and TRBJ2-7; perhaps TRBD1 as D (5 bases). The CDR3 spans 12 residues. Germline CDR1 and CDR2: MDHEN and SYDVKM. CDR3 amino acids: CASSSQRRGWNF. In DNA form, the CDR3 reads TGTGCCAGCAGTTCGCAGAGAAGGGGTTGGAACTTC. Based on the CDR3 plus reference TRBV28 and TRBJ2-7, the full variable domain is DVKVTQSSRYLVKRTGEKVFLECVQDMDHENMFWYRQDPGLGLRLIYFSYDVKMKEKGDIPEGYSVSREKKERFSLILESASTNQTSMYLCASSSQRRGWNFGPGTRLTVT.

This clone was found once. The genes are TRBV5-6 and TRBJ1-5; 9 bases line up with TRBD1. Per germline, CDR1 SGHDT and CDR2 YYEEEE. The CDR3 sequence is 17 residues long. The V and J ends lost 2 bases and 1 base, in that order; junction bases with no gene match: 7. In nucleotides, the CDR3 is TGTGCCAGCAGCTTTTGGACAGGGGTGGAAAGCAATCAGCCCCAGCATTTT. Protein: CASSFWTGVESNQPQHF.

This clone was observed a handful of times. The V gene is TRBV12-5, the J gene TRBJ1-5; D not resolved. Looked up from germline, CDR1 is LGHNT and CDR2 is FRNRAP. The CDR3 covers 15 residues. Trimming cost V 5 bases and J 2 bases, with 13 bases left between them. In nucleotides, the CDR3 is TGTGCTAGTGGTCCGAGTGGGCTTGGCAATCAGCCCCAGCATTTT. This codes for CASGPSGLGNQPQHF.